The present T cell receptor beta chain was sequenced within a study of blood T cell repertoires in COVID-19. Study details: In each case, the material was cDNA or gDNA derived from T cells, B-cell-depleted T cells, or PBMCs.

In its sample, this clone was seen a few times. The germline gives CDR1 MNHEY, CDR2 SVGAGI. CDR3 size: 14 residues. Trimming cost V 6 bases and J 4 bases, with 12 bases left between them. In the authors' workflow: By means of reference gene primer amplification, nucleated cell counts were estimated. The data were produced by immunoSEQ multiplex PCR, yet TCRdb's version contains in-frame clones alone and is incomplete. V and J calls and clone size are copied from that table; D and trimming were computed from the DNA. The sample holds around 140,000 clones, around 85% seen once. The specimen was peripheral blood. The TCR sequence derives from a woman of 80 years or more with acute or convalescent COVID-19. The chain uses TRBV6-5 and TRBJ2-2, with D possibly TRBD1 on 5 matching bases. Written as DNA, the CDR3 is TGTGCCAGCAGGCCCTCCAGGGCCACCGGGGAGCTGTTTTTT. Its protein product is CASRPSRATGELFF.